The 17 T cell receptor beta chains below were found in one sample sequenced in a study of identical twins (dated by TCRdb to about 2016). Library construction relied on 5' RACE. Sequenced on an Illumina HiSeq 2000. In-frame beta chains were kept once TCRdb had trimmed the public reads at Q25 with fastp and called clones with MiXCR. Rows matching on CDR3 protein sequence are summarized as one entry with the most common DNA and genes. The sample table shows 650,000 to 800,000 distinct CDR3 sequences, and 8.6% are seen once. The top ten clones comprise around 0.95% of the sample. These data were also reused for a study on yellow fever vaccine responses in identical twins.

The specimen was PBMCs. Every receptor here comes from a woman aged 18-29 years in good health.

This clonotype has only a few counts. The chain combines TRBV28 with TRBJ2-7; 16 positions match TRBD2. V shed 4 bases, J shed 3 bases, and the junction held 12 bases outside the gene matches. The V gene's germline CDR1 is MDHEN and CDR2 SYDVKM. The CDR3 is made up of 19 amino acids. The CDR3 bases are TGTGCCAGCAGTTCAATCGGGACTAGCGGGGGGGCTATCTACTACGAGCAGTACTTC. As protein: CASSSIGTSGGAIYYEQYF.

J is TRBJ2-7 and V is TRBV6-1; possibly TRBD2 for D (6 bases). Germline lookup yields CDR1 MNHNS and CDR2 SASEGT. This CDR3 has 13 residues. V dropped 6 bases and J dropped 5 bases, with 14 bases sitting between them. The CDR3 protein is CASSTAGYNEQYF. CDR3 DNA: TGTGCCAGCAGCACGGCGGGGTACAACGAGCAGTACTTC.

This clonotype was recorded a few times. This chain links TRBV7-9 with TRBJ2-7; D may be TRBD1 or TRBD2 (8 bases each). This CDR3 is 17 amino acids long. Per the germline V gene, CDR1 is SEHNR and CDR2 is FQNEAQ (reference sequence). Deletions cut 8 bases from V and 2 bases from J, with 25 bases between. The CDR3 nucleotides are TGTGCCAGCGTTCAGGGGGCGTCTGTAGCGGGGACCTACGAGCAGTACTTC. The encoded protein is CASVQGASVAGTYEQYF.

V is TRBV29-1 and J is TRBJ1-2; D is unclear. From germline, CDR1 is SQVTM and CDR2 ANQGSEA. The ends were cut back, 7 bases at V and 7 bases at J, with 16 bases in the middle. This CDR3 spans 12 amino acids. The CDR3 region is CSGVSGLAGYTF. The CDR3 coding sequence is TGCAGCGGCGTCTCGGGGTTAGCTGGCTACACCTTC.

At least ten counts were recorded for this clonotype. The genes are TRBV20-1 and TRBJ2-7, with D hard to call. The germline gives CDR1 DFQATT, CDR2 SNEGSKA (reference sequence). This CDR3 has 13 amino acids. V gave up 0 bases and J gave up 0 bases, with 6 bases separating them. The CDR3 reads CSARDMNSYEQYF. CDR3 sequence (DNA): TGCAGTGCTAGAGATATGAACTCCTACGAGCAGTACTTC.

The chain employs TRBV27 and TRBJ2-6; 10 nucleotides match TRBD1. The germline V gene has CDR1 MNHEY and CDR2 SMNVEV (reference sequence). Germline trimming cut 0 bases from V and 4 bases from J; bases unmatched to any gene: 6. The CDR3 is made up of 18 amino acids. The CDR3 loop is CASSLSRQGAQGANVLTF. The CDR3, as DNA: TGTGCCAGCAGTTTATCCCGACAGGGGGCGCAAGGGGCCAACGTCCTGACTTTC.

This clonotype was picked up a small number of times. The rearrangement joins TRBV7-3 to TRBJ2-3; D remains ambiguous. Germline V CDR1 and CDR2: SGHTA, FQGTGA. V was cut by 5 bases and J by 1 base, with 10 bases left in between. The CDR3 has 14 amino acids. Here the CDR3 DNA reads TGTGCCAGCAGCCCTAGACCCCGCACAGATACGCAGTATTTT. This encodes CASSPRPRTDTQYF.

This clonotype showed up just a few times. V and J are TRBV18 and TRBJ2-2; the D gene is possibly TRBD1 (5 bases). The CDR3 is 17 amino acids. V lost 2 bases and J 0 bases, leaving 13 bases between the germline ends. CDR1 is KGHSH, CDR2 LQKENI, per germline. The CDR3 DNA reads TGTGCCAGCTCACCAACGTCAGGGCTAGCGAACACCGGGGAGCTGTTTTTT. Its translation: CASSPTSGLANTGELFF.

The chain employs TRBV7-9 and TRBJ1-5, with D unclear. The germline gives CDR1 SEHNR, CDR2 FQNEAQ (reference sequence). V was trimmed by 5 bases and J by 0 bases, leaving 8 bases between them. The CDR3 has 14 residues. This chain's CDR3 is CASSPNYSNQPQHF. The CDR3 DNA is TGTGCCAGCAGCCCGAATTATAGCAATCAGCCCCAGCATTTT. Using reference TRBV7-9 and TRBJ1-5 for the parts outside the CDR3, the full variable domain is DTGVSQNPRHKITKRGQNVTFRCDPISEHNRLYWYRQTLGQGPEFLTYFQNEAQLEKSRLLSDRFSAERPKGSFSTLEIQRTEQGDSAMYLCASSPNYSNQPQHFGDGTRLSIL.

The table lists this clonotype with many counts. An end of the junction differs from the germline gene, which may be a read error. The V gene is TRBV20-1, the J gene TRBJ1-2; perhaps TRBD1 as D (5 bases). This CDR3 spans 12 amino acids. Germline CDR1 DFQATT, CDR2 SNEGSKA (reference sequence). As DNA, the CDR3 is TGCAGTGCTTCATATTCCGGGACCCAAGACTACTTC. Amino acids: CSASYSGTQDYF.

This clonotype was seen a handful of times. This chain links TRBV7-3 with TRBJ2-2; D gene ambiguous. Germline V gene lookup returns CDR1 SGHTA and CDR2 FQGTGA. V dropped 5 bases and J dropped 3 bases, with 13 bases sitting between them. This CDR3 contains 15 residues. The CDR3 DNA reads TGTGCCAGCAGCCGTAGCCCGCTCGACACCGGGGAGCTGTTTTTT. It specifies CASSRSPLDTGELFF.

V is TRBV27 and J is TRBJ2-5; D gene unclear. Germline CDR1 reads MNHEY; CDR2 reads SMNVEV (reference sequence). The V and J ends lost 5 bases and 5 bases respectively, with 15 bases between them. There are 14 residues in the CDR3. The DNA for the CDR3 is TGTGCCAGCAGTCTATGGGGTCGGCAGGAGACCCAGTACTTC. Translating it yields CASSLWGRQETQYF.

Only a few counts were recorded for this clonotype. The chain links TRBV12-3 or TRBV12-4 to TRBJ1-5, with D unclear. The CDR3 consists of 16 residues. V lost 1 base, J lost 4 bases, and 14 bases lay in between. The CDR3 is CASSLVAAGGNQPQHF. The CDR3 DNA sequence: TGTGCCAGCAGTTTAGTAGCGGCGGGTGGGAATCAGCCCCAGCATTTT.

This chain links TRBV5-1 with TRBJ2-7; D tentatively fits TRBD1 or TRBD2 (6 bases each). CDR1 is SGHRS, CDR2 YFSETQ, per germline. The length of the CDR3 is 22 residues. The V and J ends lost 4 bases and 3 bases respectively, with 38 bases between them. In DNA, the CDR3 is TGCGCCAGCAGCCACCTTGGGCGGGACACCTTAACCACTTTTGCCCTGAACTACGAGCAGTACTTC. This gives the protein CASSHLGRDTLTTFALNYEQYF.

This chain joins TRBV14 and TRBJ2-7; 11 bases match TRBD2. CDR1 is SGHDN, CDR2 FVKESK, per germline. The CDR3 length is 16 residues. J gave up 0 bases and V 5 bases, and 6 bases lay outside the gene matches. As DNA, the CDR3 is TGTGCCAGCAGCTCCTCTAGCGGGGGGCCCTCCTACGAGCAGTACTTC. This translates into CASSSSSGGPSYEQYF.

CDR3 nucleotide sequence: TGTGCCAGCAGTAGACTAGCGGGAGGGGCAGAGACCCAGTACTTC. Encoded protein: CASSRLAGGAETQYF. V gene TRBV12-3 or TRBV12-4 combines with J gene TRBJ2-5; 14 nucleotides align to TRBD2. V lost 5 bases to trimming and J lost 4 bases; unmatched junction nucleotides: 3. The CDR3 spans 15 residues.

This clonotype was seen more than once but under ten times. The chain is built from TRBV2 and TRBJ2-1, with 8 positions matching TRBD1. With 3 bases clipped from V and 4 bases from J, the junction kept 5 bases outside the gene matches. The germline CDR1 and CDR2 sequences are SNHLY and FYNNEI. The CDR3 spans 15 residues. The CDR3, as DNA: TGTGCCAGCAGTGAGCCGACAGGGGCGTACAATGAGCAGTTCTTC. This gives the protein CASSEPTGAYNEQFF.